These 30 T cell receptor beta chains originate from one sample sequenced in a study of shared clonotypes between healthy human individuals. The repertoire was sequenced with immunoSEQ multiplex PCR; TCRdb's copy has only in-frame clones and lacks some. The repertoire holds about 1 million clones, about 77% seen once, with roughly 1.5% in the top ten. Sequencing was carried out using memory CD4+ T cells sorted from blood. Subset reported: CD45RA-negative fraction. Every receptor here comes from a man aged 18 to 30 in good health.

The V call is TRBV6-8, the J call TRBJ2-3; tentative D call: TRBD2 (5 bases). There are 19 residues in the CDR3. Trimming took off 6 bases at V and 2 bases at J, with 27 bases between the two ends. Germline loops: CDR1 MNHGY, CDR2 SAAAGT. The CDR3 bases are TGTGCCAGCAGCCTGGAACAATATAAGCGGAGAACCTCCACAGATACGCAGTATTTT. Translation gives CASSLEQYKRRTSTDTQYF.

The J gene is TRBJ1-2, the V gene TRBV30; the D is unclear. From germline, CDR1 is GTSNPN and CDR2 SVGIG (reference sequence). Trimming took off 4 bases at V and 1 base at J, with 13 bases between the two ends. The CDR3 extends over 14 amino acids. CDR3 in amino acids: CAWTNIHFNYGYTF. The CDR3 DNA reads as TGTGCCTGGACTAACATACATTTTAACTATGGCTACACCTTC.

A remark on this clone: The germline gene is not matched at one end of the junction; a read error may be the cause. V gene TRBV5-4 combines with J gene TRBJ1-6, with D perhaps TRBD1 (5 bases). Germline CDR1 SGHNT, CDR2 YYREEE (reference sequence). The CDR3 spans 15 residues. The CDR3 reads CAGSVGLLYNSPLHF. The DNA for the CDR3 is TGTGCCGGCAGCGTGGGACTCCTCTATAATTCACCCCTCCACTTT. Based on the CDR3 plus reference TRBV5-4 and TRBJ1-6, the full variable domain is ETGVTQSPTHLIKTRGQQVTLRCSSQSGHNTVSWYQQALGQGPQFIFQYYREEENGRGNFPPRFSGLQFPNYSSELNVNALELDDSALYLCAGSVGLLYNSPLHFGNGTRLTVT.

The CDR3 DNA reads as TGTGCCAGCAGCTTCACAGCAGCGGGGACTGAAGCTTTCTTT. The encoded protein is CASSFTAAGTEAFF. The V call is TRBV5-5, the J call TRBJ1-1; D is uncertain. V lost 2 bases and J 5 bases, leaving 13 bases between the germline ends. This CDR3 region has 14 residues. Germline CDR1 is SGHKS and CDR2 is YYEKEE (reference sequence).

The chain uses TRBV14 and TRBJ2-5; D is ambiguous. Germline V CDR1 and CDR2: SGHDN, FVKESK. V lost 1 base to trimming and J lost 3 bases, with 9 bases between them. This CDR3 is built from 14 residues. The CDR3 nucleotides are TGTGCCAGCAGCCAAGTCTTTAGAGAAGAGACCCAGTACTTC. Translating it yields CASSQVFREETQYF.

This sequence joins TRBV30 and TRBJ1-4; 7 bases agree with TRBD1. The length of the CDR3 is 12 residues. V gave up 6 bases and J gave up 5 bases; unmatched junction bases: 3. Germline CDR1 and CDR2: GTSNPN and SVGIG (reference sequence). CDR3 DNA: TGTGCCTGTGACAGGGCCAATGAAAAACTGTTTTTT. Amino acid sequence: CACDRANEKLFF.

The chain has TRBV6-5 and TRBJ2-5; D gene unclear. TRBJ2-7 explains the end of the DNA better; the J call may be wrong. Germline loops: CDR1 MNHEY, CDR2 SVGAGI. CDR3 length: 13 residues. The CDR3 is CASSYSQVHEQYF. The CDR3 bases are TGTGCCAGCAGTTACTCGCAGGTCCACGAGCAGTACTTC.

The genes are TRBV5-1 and TRBJ2-6, with 7 nucleotides matching TRBD1. The CDR3 contains 19 residues. The V gene end was trimmed by 2 bases and the J gene end by 0 bases; junction bases not matched to a gene: 11. The germline CDR1 and CDR2 sequences are SGHRS and YFSETQ. The DNA for the CDR3 is TGCGCCAGCAGCTTTCCTCCCGGGACAGAGTCCTCTGGGGCCAACGTCCTGACTTTC. Residues: CASSFPPGTESSGANVLTF. The full variable domain, its missing parts supplied by reference TRBV5-1 and TRBJ2-6, is KAGVTQTPRYLIKTRGQQVTLSCSPISGHRSVSWYQQTPGQGLQFLFEYFSETQRNKGNFPGRFSGRQFSNSRSEMNVSTLELGDSALYLCASSFPPGTESSGANVLTFGAGSRLTVL.

This clone has a handful of counts. The rearrangement joins TRBV7-3 to TRBJ2-5; 7 nucleotides align to TRBD1. CDR3 length equals 15 residues. V shed 5 bases, J shed 4 bases, and the junction held 10 bases outside the gene matches. Germline V lookup: CDR1 SGHTA, CDR2 FQGTGA. The CDR3 nucleotides are TGTGCCAGCAGCGCTGATCCACAGGGGCGAGAGACCCAGTACTTC. Translated: CASSADPQGRETQYF.

The J gene is TRBJ2-3, the V gene TRBV6-6, with D tentatively TRBD2 (5 bases). Trimming left V 0 bases short and J 1 base short, with 11 bases between. Germline CDR1 is MNHNY and CDR2 is SVGAGI (reference sequence). This CDR3 contains 16 residues. The CDR3 bases are TGTGCCAGCAGTTACTCCGGTGGGAGAGGCACAGATACGCAGTATTTT. This translates into CASSYSGGRGTDTQYF.

This clone has just a few counts. The chain couples TRBV5-4 to TRBJ1-2; D not resolved. CDR1 is SGHNT, CDR2 YYREEE, per germline (reference sequence). There are 14 residues in the CDR3. The V end lost 0 bases, the J end lost 4 bases, and 10 bases lay between the germline ends. In DNA, the CDR3 is TGTGCCAGCAGCTTGGCTCAGGTCCCCTATGGCTACACCTTC. This translates into CASSLAQVPYGYTF.

This clone has a handful of counts. The J gene is TRBJ1-1, the V gene TRBV30; 7 bases are shared with TRBD1. Germline CDR1 GTSNPN, CDR2 SVGIG (reference sequence). With V trimmed by 8 bases and J by 10 bases, 19 bases remained unmatched. The CDR3 totals 14 residues. In DNA, the CDR3 is TGTGCCGGGGAAGGCCGGGACAGAGAATTCGGAGCTTTCTTT. Amino acids: CAGEGRDREFGAFF.

A note on this clone: The same CDR3 can be traced to other DNA sequences in this sample. The chain couples TRBV28 to TRBJ2-5; D possibly uses TRBD1 or TRBD2 (5 bases each). The CDR3 totals 13 residues. CDR1 is MDHEN and CDR2 is SYDVKM in the germline V gene. V was trimmed by 2 bases and J by 1 base, leaving 5 bases between them. The CDR3 nucleotides read TGTGCCAGCAGTTTAGGGGGCCAAGAGACCCAGTACTTC. Its translation: CASSLGGQETQYF.

This chain joins TRBV6-6 and TRBJ2-7; 10 nucleotides line up with TRBD1. This CDR3 contains 14 residues. The germline CDR1 and CDR2 sequences are MNHNY and SVGAGI (reference sequence). With 4 bases clipped from V and 0 bases from J, the junction kept 0 bases outside the gene matches. In DNA, the CDR3 is TGTGCCAGCAGTTGGGACAGGGGCTCCTACGAGCAGTACTTC. It yields the protein CASSWDRGSYEQYF.

The J gene is TRBJ2-1, the V gene TRBV5-1; 9 nucleotides agree with TRBD2. Per the germline V gene, CDR1 is SGHRS and CDR2 is YFSETQ. The V gene end was trimmed by 4 bases and the J gene end by 3 bases; junction bases not matched to a gene: 8. The CDR3 has 16 amino acids. This CDR3 is CASSLMGLADYNEQFF. In nucleotides, the CDR3 is TGCGCCAGCAGCCTTATGGGACTAGCCGACTACAATGAGCAGTTCTTC.

The chain links TRBV5-4 to TRBJ2-1; D not resolved. The germline V gene encodes CDR1 SGHNT and CDR2 YYREEE (reference sequence). The CDR3 consists of 13 residues. Between the trimmed V and J ends, which lost 4 bases and 8 bases, there was a span of 13 bases. Written as DNA, the CDR3 is TGTGCCAGCAGCCTTAAAACAACCTATGAGCAGTTCTTC. Its translation is CASSLKTTYEQFF.

This chain joins TRBV30 and TRBJ1-6; D is unclear. The germline V gene has CDR1 GTSNPN and CDR2 SVGIG (reference sequence). CDR3 length equals 15 residues. The V end lost 2 bases, the J end lost 0 bases, and 8 bases lay between the germline ends. CDR3 DNA sequence: TGTGCCTGGAGTTTGGTTAGCTCCTATAATTCACCCCTCCACTTT. It encodes CAWSLVSSYNSPLHF. Combining the CDR3 with reference TRBV30 and TRBJ1-6 gives the whole variable domain SQTIHQWPATLVQPVGSPLSLECTVEGTSNPNLYWYRQAAGRGLQLLFYSVGIGQISSEVPQNLSASRPQDRQFILSSKKLLLSDSGFYLCAWSLVSSYNSPLHFGNGTRLTVT.

This chain joins TRBV6-5 and TRBJ2-2, with D possibly being TRBD2 (5 bases). CDR3 length equals 16 residues. Trimming left V 0 bases short and J 6 bases short, with 14 bases between. CDR1 and CDR2 (germline): MNHEY, SVGAGI. The CDR3 here is CASSYSDSGASGELFF. DNA for the CDR3: TGTGCCAGCAGTTACTCGGACTCCGGCGCATCCGGGGAGCTGTTTTTT.

The chain recombines TRBV5-6 with TRBJ1-3, with D maybe TRBD1 (5 bases). V was trimmed by 0 bases and J by 0 bases, leaving 10 bases between them. Per germline, CDR1 SGHDT and CDR2 YYEEEE. CDR3 length equals 16 residues. This CDR3 reads CASSLEGLLSGNTIYF. The CDR3 region has the DNA TGTGCCAGCAGCTTGGAGGGACTCCTCTCTGGAAACACCATATATTTT. The complete variable domain, with remaining parts taken from reference TRBV5-6 and TRBJ1-3, reads DAGVTQSPTHLIKTRGQQVTLRCSPKSGHDTVSWYQQALGQGPQFIFQYYEEEERQRGNFPDRFSGHQFPNYSSELNVNALLLGDSALYLCASSLEGLLSGNTIYFGEGSWLTVV.

On this clone: The same CDR3 is also encoded by other DNA sequences in this sample. The chain carries TRBV18 and TRBJ2-2, with unresolved D. Between the trimmed V and J ends, which lost 0 bases and 2 bases, there was a span of 4 bases. Germline lookup yields CDR1 KGHSH and CDR2 LQKENI. CDR3 size: 14 residues. CDR3 nucleotide sequence: TGTGCCAGCTCACCACCGACCAACACCGGGGAGCTGTTTTTT. Amino acids: CASSPPTNTGELFF.

Details on this clone: Other DNA sequences in this specimen translate into the identical CDR3. The chain links TRBV19 to TRBJ1-2, with D uncertain. CDR1 LNHDA and CDR2 SQIVND come from the germline V gene (reference sequence). V was clipped by 6 bases and J by 0 bases, with 5 bases between them. The CDR3 loop spans 12 amino acids. This CDR3 reads CASRTANYGYTF. CDR3 DNA: TGTGCCAGTAGGACGGCTAACTATGGCTACACCTTC.

The V and J genes are TRBV14 and TRBJ1-6; unclear D gene. The V gene's germline CDR1 is SGHDN and CDR2 FVKESK. Trimming left V 3 bases short and J 11 bases short, with 5 bases between. This CDR3 comprises 11 residues. Here the CDR3 reads CASSQGAPLHF. CDR3 DNA: TGTGCCAGCAGCCAGGGTGCACCCCTCCACTTT.

Written as DNA, the CDR3 is TGTGCCAGCTCACCGGTCCTCCAGGTGGGCCGGGAGCTGTTTTTT. Translated: CASSPVLQVGRELFF. V and J are TRBV18 and TRBJ2-2; D unresolved. V dropped 3 bases and J dropped 9 bases, with 17 bases sitting between them. Per germline, CDR1 KGHSH and CDR2 LQKENI. The length of the CDR3 is 15 residues.

The rearrangement joins TRBV7-9 to TRBJ2-2, with D hard to call. Trimming removed 6 bases at V and 1 base at J, with 12 bases between. The CDR3 is made up of 15 amino acids. Per the germline V gene, CDR1 is SEHNR and CDR2 is FQNEAQ (reference sequence). Here the CDR3 DNA reads TGTGCCAGCAGGTTTCACGGCCGGAACACCGGGGAGCTGTTTTTT. This sequence encodes CASRFHGRNTGELFF.

The rearrangement joins TRBV5-5 to TRBJ1-4, with D maybe TRBD1 (5 bases). Trimming left V 4 bases short and J 8 bases short, with 15 bases between. CDR3 length: 14 residues. The germline gives CDR1 SGHKS, CDR2 YYEKEE (reference sequence). The CDR3 region has the DNA TGTGCCAGCAGCCAGGGTGGAATTCACGAAAAACTGTTTTTT. Translating gives CASSQGGIHEKLFF. Filled out from reference TRBV5-5 and TRBJ1-4, the complete variable domain reads DAGVTQSPTHLIKTRGQQVTLRCSPISGHKSVSWYQQVLGQGPQFIFQYYEKEERGRGNFPDRFSARQFPNYSSELNVNALLLGDSALYLCASSQGGIHEKLFFGSGTQLSVL.

The V and J genes are TRBV10-3 and TRBJ1-1; a possible D gene is TRBD1 (6 bases). The germline V gene has CDR1 ENHRY and CDR2 SYGVKD. V was shortened by 10 bases and J by 0 bases, with 12 bases between the two germline ends. This CDR3 spans 13 amino acids. This chain's CDR3 is CATSQGLNTEAFF. The DNA of the CDR3 is TGTGCCACCTCACAGGGTTTGAACACTGAAGCTTTCTTT.

Comments on this clone: The germline gene is not matched at one end of the junction; a read error may be the cause. The V call is TRBV25-1, the J call TRBJ1-1; tentatively, D is TRBD1 (5 bases). CDR1 is MGHDK, CDR2 SYGVNS, per germline. The CDR3 consists of 12 residues. In DNA, the CDR3 is TGTGCCGGCAGTGGGACCGTCACTGAAGCTTTCTTT. The encoded protein is CAGSGTVTEAFF. Full variable domain (remainder filled in from reference TRBV25-1 and TRBJ1-1): EADIYQTPRYLVIGTGKKITLECSQTMGHDKMYWYQQDPGMELHLIHYSYGVNSTEKGDLSSESTVSRIRTEHFPLTLESARPSHTSQYLCAGSGTVTEAFFGQGTRLTVV.

The gene calls are TRBV9 and TRBJ1-2, with unresolved D. Germline V CDR1 and CDR2: SGDLS, YYNGEE. This CDR3 region has 12 residues. Trimming left V 4 bases short and J 4 bases short, with 8 bases between. The CDR3 loop is CASSFPGYGYTF. CDR3 coding DNA: TGTGCCAGCAGCTTCCCGGGCTATGGCTACACCTTC.

About this clone: Distinct nucleotide sequences in the sample also encode this CDR3. The chain has TRBV10-3 and TRBJ2-5; D remains unclear. Trimming cost V 2 bases and J 2 bases, with 3 bases left between them. Per germline, CDR1 ENHRY and CDR2 SYGVKD. The CDR3 is 12 residues long. The DNA for the CDR3 is TGTGCCATCAGTGAGACACAAGAGACCCAGTACTTC. Its protein product is CAISETQETQYF.

V usage is TRBV30 and J usage is TRBJ2-3; no reliable D call. This CDR3 is built from 14 residues. Trimming pared 0 bases from V and 2 bases from J, leaving 9 bases between. From germline, CDR1 is GTSNPN and CDR2 SVGIG (reference sequence). Written as DNA, the CDR3 is TGTGCCTGGAGTGTGGGCCTGGACACAGATACGCAGTATTTT. This translates into CAWSVGLDTDTQYF.